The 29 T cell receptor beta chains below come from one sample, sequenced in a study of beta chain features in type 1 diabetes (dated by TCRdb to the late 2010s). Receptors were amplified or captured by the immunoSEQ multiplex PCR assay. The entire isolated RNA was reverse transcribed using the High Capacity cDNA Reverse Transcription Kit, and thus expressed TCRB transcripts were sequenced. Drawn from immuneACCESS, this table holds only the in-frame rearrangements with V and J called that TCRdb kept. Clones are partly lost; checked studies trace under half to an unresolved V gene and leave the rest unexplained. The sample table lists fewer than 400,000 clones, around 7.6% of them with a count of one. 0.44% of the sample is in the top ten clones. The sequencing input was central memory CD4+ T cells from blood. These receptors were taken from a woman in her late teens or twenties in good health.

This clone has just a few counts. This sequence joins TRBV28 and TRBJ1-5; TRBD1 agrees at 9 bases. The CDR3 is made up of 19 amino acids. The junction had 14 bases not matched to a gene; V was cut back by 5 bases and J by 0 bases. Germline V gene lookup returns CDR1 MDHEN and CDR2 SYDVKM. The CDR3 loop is CASSPTRDDRGFSNQPQHF. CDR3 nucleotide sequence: TGTGCCAGCAGTCCCACGCGGGACGACAGGGGGTTTAGCAATCAGCCCCAGCATTTT.

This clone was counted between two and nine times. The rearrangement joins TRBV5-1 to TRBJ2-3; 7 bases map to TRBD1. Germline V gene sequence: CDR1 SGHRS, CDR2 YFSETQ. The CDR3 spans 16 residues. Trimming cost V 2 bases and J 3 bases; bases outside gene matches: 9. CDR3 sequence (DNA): TGCGCCAGCAGCTTCACCCCGGGACAGAGGACAGATACGCAGTATTTT. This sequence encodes CASSFTPGQRTDTQYF.

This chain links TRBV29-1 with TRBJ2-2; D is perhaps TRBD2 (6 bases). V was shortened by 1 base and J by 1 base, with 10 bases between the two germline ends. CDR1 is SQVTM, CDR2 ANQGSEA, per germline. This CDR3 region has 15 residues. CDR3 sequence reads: CSVEGRGQNTGELFF. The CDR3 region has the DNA TGCAGCGTTGAAGGGAGGGGCCAGAACACCGGGGAGCTGTTTTTT.

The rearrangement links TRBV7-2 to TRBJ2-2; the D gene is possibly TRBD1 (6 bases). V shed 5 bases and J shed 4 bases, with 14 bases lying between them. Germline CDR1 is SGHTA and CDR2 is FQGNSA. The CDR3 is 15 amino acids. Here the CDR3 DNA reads TGTGCCAGCAGCGCCCGCACAGGGAGCACCGGGGAGCTGTTTTTT. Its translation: CASSARTGSTGELFF.

The CDR3 sequence: CSVTRRKQRGTEAFF. The CDR3, as DNA: TGCAGCGTCACAAGGAGGAAGCAACGAGGCACTGAAGCTTTCTTT. This rearrangement joins TRBV29-1 to TRBJ1-1; no firm D call. Germline CDR1 is SQVTM and CDR2 is ANQGSEA. CDR3 length: 15 amino acids. The ends were cut back, 6 bases at V and 4 bases at J, with 21 bases in the middle.

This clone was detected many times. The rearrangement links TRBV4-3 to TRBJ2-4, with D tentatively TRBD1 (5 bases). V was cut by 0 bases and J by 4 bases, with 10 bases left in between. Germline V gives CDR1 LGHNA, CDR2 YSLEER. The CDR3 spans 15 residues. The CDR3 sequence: CASSQDRVLKNIQYF. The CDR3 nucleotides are TGCGCCAGCAGCCAAGACAGGGTCTTGAAAAACATTCAGTACTTC.

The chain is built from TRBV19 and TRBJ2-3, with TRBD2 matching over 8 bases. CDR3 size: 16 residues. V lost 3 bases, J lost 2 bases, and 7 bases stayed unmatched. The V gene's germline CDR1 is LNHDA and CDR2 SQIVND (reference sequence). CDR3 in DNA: TGTGCCAGTAGTATCAGAGCGGGGGCAACCACAGATACGCAGTATTTT. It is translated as CASSIRAGATTDTQYF.

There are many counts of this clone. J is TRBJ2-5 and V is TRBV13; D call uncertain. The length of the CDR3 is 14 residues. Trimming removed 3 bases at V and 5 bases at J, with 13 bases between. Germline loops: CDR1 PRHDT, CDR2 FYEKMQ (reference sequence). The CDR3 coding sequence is TGTGCCAGCAGCTTGTCGGTCTCAAAGGAGACCCAGTACTTC. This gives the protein CASSLSVSKETQYF.

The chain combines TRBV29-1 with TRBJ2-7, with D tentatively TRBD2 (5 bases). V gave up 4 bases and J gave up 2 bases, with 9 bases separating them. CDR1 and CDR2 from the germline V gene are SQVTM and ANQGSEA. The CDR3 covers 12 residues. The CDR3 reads CSVGEGPYEQYF. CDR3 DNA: TGCAGCGTTGGAGAGGGCCCCTACGAGCAGTACTTC.

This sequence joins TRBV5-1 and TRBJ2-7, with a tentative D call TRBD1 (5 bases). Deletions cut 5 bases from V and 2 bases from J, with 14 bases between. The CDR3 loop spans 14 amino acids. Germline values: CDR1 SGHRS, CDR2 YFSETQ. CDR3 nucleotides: TGCGCCAGCAGTTTCGGACAATCAGCCTACGAGCAGTACTTC. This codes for CASSFGQSAYEQYF.

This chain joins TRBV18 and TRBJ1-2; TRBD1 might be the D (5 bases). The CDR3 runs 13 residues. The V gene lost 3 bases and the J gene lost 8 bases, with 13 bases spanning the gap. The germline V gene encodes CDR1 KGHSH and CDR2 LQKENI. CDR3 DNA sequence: TGTGCCAGCTCACCTGGCGAAGGGGTCGGCTACACCTTC. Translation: CASSPGEGVGYTF.

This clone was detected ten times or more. CDR3 nucleotides: TGTGCCAGCTCACCAACGATTGACACTGAAGCTTTCTTT. It yields the protein CASSPTIDTEAFF. This chain connects TRBV18 to TRBJ1-1; D gene ambiguous. Germline lookup yields CDR1 KGHSH and CDR2 LQKENI. Trimming left V 2 bases short and J 3 bases short, with 7 bases between. The length of the CDR3 is 13 residues. Full variable domain (rest looked up from reference TRBV18 and TRBJ1-1): NAGVMQNPRHLVRRRGQEARLRCSPMKGHSHVYWYRQLPEEGLKFMVYLQKENIIDESGMPKERFSAEFPKEGPSILRIQQVVRGDSAAYFCASSPTIDTEAFFGQGTRLTVV.

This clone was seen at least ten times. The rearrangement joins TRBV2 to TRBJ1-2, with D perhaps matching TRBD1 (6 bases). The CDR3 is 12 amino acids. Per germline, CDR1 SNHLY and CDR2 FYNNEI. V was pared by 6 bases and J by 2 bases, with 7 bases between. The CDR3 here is CASSDRNYGYTF. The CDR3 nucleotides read TGTGCCAGCAGCGACAGGAACTATGGCTACACCTTC.

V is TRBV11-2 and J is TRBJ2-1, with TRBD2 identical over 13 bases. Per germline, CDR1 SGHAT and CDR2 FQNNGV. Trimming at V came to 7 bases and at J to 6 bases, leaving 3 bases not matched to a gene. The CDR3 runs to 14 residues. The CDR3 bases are TGTGCCAGCAAACTAGCGGGAGGGGTCAATGAGCAGTTCTTC. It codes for CASKLAGGVNEQFF.

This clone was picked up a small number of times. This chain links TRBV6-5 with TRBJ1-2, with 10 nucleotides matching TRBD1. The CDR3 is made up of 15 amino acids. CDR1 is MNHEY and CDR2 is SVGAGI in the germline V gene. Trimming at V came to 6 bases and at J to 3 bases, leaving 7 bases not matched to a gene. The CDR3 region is CASRGQGRVDYGYTF. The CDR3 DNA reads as TGTGCCAGCAGGGGACAGGGGAGAGTTGACTATGGCTACACCTTC.

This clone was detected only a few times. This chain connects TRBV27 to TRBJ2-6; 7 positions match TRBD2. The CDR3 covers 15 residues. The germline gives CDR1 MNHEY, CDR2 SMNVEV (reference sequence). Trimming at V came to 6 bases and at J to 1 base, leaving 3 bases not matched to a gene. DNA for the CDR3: TGTGCCAGCAGCGACGGGGGGTCTGGGGCCAACGTCCTGACTTTC. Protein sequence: CASSDGGSGANVLTF. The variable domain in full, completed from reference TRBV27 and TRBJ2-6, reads EAQVTQNPRYLITVTGKKLTVTCSQNMNHEYMSWYRQDPGLGLRQIYYSMNVEVTDKGDVPEGYKVSRKEKRNFPLILESPSPNQTSLYFCASSDGGSGANVLTFGAGSRLTVL.

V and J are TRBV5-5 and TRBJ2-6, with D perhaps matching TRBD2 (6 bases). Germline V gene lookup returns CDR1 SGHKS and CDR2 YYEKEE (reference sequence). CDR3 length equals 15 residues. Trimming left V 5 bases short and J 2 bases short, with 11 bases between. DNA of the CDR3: TGTGCCAGCAGGATCCCGGGAGCTGGGGCCAACGTCCTGACTTTC. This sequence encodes CASRIPGAGANVLTF.

CDR3 loop: CASSSMGLAGVKGSYNEQFF. The CDR3 region has the DNA TGTGCCAGCAGTTCGATGGGACTAGCGGGAGTCAAGGGCTCCTACAATGAGCAGTTCTTC. The chain combines TRBV27 with TRBJ2-1; 14 bases match TRBD2. CDR1 and CDR2 (germline): MNHEY, SMNVEV (reference sequence). V shed 4 bases, J shed 0 bases, and the junction held 11 bases outside the gene matches. This CDR3 contains 20 residues.

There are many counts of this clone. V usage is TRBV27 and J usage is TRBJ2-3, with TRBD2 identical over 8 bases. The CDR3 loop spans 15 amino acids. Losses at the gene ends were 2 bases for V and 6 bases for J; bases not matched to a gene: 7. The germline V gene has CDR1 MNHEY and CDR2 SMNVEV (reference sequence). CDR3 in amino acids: CASSLRSGSWDTQYF. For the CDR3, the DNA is TGTGCCAGCAGTTTAAGGAGCGGGAGCTGGGATACGCAGTATTTT.

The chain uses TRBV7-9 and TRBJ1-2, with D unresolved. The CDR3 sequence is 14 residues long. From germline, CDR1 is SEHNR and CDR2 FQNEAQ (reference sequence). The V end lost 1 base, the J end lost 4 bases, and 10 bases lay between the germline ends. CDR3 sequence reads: CASSLEAGFYGYTF. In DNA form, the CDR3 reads TGTGCCAGCAGCTTAGAGGCGGGGTTCTATGGCTACACCTTC.

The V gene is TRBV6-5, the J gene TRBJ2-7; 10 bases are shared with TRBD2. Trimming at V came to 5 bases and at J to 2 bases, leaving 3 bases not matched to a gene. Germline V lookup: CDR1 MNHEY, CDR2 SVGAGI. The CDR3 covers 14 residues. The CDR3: CASSQREGPYEQYF. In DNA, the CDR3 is TGTGCCAGCAGTCAGCGGGAGGGCCCCTACGAGCAGTACTTC.

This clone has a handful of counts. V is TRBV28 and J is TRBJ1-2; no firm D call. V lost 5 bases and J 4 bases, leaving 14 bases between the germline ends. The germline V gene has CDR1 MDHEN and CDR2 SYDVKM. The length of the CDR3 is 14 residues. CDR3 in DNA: TGTGCCAGCAGTCCCATGGAGGAATTCTATGGCTACACCTTC. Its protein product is CASSPMEEFYGYTF.

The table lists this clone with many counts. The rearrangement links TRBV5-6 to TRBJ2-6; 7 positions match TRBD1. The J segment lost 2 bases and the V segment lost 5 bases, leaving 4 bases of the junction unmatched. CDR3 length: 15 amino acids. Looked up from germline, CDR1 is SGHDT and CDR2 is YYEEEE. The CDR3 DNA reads TGTGCCAGCAGACAAACAGGGGCTGGGGCCAACGTCCTGACTTTC. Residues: CASRQTGAGANVLTF.

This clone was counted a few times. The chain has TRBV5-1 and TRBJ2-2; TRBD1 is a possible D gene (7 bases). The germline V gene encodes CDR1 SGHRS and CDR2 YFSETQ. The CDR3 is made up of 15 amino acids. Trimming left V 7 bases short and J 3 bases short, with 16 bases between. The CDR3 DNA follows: TGCGCCAGCTCGGAGGGGGCGATTTACACCGGGGAGCTGTTTTTT. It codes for CASSEGAIYTGELFF.

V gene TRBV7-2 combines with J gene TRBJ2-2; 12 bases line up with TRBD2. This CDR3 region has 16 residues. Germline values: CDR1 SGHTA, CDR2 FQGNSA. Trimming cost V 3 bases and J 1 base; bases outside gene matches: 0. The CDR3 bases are TGTGCCAGCAGCTTGACTAGCGGGAGGAACACCGGGGAGCTGTTTTTT. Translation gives CASSLTSGRNTGELFF. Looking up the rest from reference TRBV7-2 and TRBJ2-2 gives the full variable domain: GAGVSQSPSNKVTEKGKDVELRCDPISGHTALYWYRQSLGQGLEFLIYFQGNSAPDKSGLPSDRFSAERTGGSVSTLTIQRTQQEDSAVYLCASSLTSGRNTGELFFGEGSRLTVL.

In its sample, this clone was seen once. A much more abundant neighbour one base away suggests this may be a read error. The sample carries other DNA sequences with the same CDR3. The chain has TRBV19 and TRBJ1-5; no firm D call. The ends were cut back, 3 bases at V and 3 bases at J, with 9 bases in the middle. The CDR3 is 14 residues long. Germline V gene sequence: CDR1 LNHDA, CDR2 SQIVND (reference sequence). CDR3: CASSIAGYNQPQHF. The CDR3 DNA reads TGTGCCAGTAGTATTGCGGGGTACAATCAGCCCCAGCATTTT.

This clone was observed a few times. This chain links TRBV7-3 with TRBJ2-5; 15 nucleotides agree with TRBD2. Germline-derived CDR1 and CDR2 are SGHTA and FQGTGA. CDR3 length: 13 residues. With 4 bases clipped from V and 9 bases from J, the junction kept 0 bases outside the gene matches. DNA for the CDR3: TGTGCCAGCAGCTGGACTAGCGGGAGGGCCCAGTACTTC. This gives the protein CASSWTSGRAQYF. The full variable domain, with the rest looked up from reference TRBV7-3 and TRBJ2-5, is GAGVSQTPSNKVTEKGKYVELRCDPISGHTALYWYRQSLGQGPEFLIYFQGTGAADDSGLPNDRFFAVRPEGSVSTLKIQRTERGDSAVYLCASSWTSGRAQYFGPGTRLLVL.

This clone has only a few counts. The chain's CDR3 is CASSRLAGLAGVNEQFF. The DNA for the CDR3 is TGTGCCAGCAGCCGGTTAGCGGGACTAGCGGGAGTTAATGAGCAGTTCTTC. The V gene is TRBV9, the J gene TRBJ2-1, with 14 bases matching TRBD2. The CDR3 runs 17 residues. J was trimmed by 7 bases and V by 4 bases; bases with no gene match: 10. CDR1 SGDLS and CDR2 YYNGEE come from the germline V gene. Combining the CDR3 with reference TRBV9 and TRBJ2-1 gives the whole variable domain DSGVTQTPKHLITATGQRVTLRCSPRSGDLSVYWYQQSLDQGLQFLIQYYNGEERAKGNILERFSAQQFPDLHSELNLSSLELGDSALYFCASSRLAGLAGVNEQFFGPGTRLTVL.

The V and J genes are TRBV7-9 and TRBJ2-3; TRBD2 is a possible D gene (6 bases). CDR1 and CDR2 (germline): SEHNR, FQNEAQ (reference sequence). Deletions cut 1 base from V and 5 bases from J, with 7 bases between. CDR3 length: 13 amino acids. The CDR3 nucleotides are TGTGCCAGCAGCTTAGACGGGGGAGATACGCAGTATTTT. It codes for CASSLDGGDTQYF.